This TCR beta chain appears in the sequencing data of a study of CDR3 diversity in severe acne. One entry per CDR3 protein, called by TCRdb with MiXCR from the PCR reads. The repertoire holds tens of thousands of distinct CDR3 sequences, with 45% to 60% as singletons. V gave up 6 bases and J gave up 0 bases; unmatched junction bases: 4. Germline V gives CDR1 SGHAT, CDR2 FQNNGV. The CDR3 has 16 amino acids. Source material: blood. The chain has TRBV11-2 and TRBJ2-2; 10 positions agree with TRBD2. The sequence was collected from a male donor in good health, without acne. The CDR3 is CASRTLAGANTGELFF. The CDR3 DNA sequence: TGTGCCAGCAGGACCCTAGCGGGGGCGAACACCGGGGAGCTGTTTTTT. The whole variable domain, remainder taken from reference TRBV11-2 and TRBJ2-2, is EAGVAQSPRYKIIEKRQSVAFWCNPISGHATLYWYQQILGQGPKLLIQFQNNGVVDDSQLPKDRFSAERLKGVDSTLKIQPAKLEDSAVYLCASRTLAGANTGELFFGEGSRLTVL.